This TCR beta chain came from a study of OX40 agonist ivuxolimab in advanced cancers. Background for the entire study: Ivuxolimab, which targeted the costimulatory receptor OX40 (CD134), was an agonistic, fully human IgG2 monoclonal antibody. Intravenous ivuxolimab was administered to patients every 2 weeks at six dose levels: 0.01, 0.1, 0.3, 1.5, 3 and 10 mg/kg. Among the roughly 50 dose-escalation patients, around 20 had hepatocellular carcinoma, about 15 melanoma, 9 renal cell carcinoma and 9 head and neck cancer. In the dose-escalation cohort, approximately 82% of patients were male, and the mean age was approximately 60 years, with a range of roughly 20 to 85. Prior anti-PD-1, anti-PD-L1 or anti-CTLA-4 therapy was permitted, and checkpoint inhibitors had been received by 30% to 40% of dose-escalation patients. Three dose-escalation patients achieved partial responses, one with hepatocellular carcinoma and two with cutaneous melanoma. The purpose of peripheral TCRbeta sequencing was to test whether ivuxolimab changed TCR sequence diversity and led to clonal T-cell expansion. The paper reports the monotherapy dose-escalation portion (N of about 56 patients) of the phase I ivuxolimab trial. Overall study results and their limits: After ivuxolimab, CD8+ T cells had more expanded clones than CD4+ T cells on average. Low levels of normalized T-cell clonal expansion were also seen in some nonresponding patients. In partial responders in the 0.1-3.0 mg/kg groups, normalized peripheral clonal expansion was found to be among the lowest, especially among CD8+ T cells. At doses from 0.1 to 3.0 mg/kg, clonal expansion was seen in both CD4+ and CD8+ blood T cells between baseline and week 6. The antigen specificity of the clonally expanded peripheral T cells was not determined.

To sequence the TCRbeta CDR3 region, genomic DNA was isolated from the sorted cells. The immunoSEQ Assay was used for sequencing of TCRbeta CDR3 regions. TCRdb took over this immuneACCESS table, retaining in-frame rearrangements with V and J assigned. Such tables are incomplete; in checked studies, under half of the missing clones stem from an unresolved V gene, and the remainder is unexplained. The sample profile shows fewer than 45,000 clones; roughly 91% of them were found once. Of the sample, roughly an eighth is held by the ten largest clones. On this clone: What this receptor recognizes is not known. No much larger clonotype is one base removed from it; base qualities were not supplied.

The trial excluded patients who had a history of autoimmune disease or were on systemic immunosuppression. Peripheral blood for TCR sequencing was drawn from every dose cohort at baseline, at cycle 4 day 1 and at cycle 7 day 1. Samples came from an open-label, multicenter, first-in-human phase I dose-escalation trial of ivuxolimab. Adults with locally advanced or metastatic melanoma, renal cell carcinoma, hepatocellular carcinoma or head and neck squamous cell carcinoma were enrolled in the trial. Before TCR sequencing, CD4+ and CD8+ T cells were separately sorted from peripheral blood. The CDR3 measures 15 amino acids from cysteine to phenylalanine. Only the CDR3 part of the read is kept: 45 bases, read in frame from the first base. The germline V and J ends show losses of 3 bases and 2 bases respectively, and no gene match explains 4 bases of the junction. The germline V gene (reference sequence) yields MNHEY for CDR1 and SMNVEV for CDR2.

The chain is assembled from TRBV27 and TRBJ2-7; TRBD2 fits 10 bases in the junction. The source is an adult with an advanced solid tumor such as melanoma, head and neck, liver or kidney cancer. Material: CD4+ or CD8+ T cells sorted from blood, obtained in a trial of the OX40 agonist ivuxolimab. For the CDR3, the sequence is CASSFLTSGPYEQYF. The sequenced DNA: TGTGCCAGCAGTTTCCTGACTAGCGGGCCCTACGAGCAGTACTTC.